What follows is one T cell receptor (beta chain) and its context. Its antigen is undetermined. This sample is part of a study of blood T cells in healthy people across ages. Findings and caveats of the study: The fall in TCR beta diversity per million T cells was roughly linear with age. Strong correlation was found linking TCR beta diversity to naive T cell percentage.

CDR3 length: 12 amino acids. The V end was cut by 6 bases, the J end by 2 bases, with 10 bases between. CDR1 and CDR2 (germline): SQVTM, ANQGSEA. Sample-barcoded 5' priming and a J-beta primer mix drove a second PCR of roughly 6 to 12 cycles. Template switching added a 12-random-nucleotide identifier to every cDNA molecule. Researchers report that each sample yielded at least 2.5 million CDR3-containing paired-end reads. From the 5' RACE reads, TCRdb called clonotypes with MiXCR, one entry per CDR3 protein. This table has about 1 million distinct CDR3 sequences, less than 50% appearing once. The receptor comes from a woman aged 55-69 years in good health. The sequencing sample was made of blood. This chain joins TRBV29-1 and TRBJ2-5; D might be TRBD1 or TRBD2, each matching 5 bases. In DNA form, the CDR3 reads TGCAGCGTGGGACGCAGACAAGAGACCCAGTACTTC. Protein sequence: CSVGRRQETQYF.